Shown below are 8 T cell receptor beta chains from a single sample sequenced in a study of T cell responses to AZD1222 COVID-19 vaccine. Clones were sequenced by immunoSEQ multiplex PCR, and TCRdb holds only the in-frame ones, with some missing. Among about 140,000 clones listed, roughly 89% were seen once. Sample: peripheral blood, taken on day 0 of AZD1222 vaccination. These receptors came from an adult in good health.

V is TRBV7-9 and J is TRBJ2-3; no reliable D call. The CDR3 has 14 amino acids. CDR1 is SEHNR and CDR2 is FQNEAQ in the germline V gene (reference sequence). Trimming removed 2 bases from V and 2 bases from J, with 8 bases in between. The CDR3: CASSLFLTTDTQYF. The CDR3 DNA is TGTGCCAGCAGCTTATTCCTTACCACAGATACGCAGTATTTT.

The chain joins TRBV3-1 (or the pseudogene TRBV3-2) to TRBJ1-3, with no clear D. V was cut by 4 bases and J by 0 bases, with 13 bases left in between. CDR1 LGHDT and CDR2 YNNKEL come from the germline V gene (reference sequence). The CDR3 is 16 amino acids. The CDR3 DNA sequence: TGTGCCAGCAGCCTTAAAGGGCCTAACTCTGGAAACACCATATATTTT. Its translation: CASSLKGPNSGNTIYF.

CDR3 amino acids: CASSQEGEISFSTDTQYF. DNA for the CDR3: TGCGCCAGCAGCCAAGAGGGGGAGATATCATTTAGCACAGATACGCAGTATTTT. The rearrangement links TRBV4-1 to TRBJ2-3; D is perhaps TRBD1 or TRBD2 (5 bases each). Trimming took 0 bases from V and 0 from J, leaving 16 bases between them. The V gene's germline CDR1 is MGHRA and CDR2 YSYEKL. This CDR3 comprises 18 residues.

This chain uses TRBV4-1 with TRBJ1-1; possible D gene TRBD1, 5 bases. Germline assignment: CDR1 MGHRA and CDR2 YSYEKL. The V gene lost 5 bases and the J gene lost 3 bases, with 16 bases spanning the gap. The CDR3 is made up of 15 amino acids. The CDR3 spells CASSGLSGTDTEAFF. CDR3 bases: TGCGCCAGCAGCGGGCTCTCAGGGACGGACACTGAAGCTTTCTTT.

The rearrangement uses TRBV2 and TRBJ1-2, with D perhaps matching TRBD1 (6 bases). The V gene lost 1 base and the J gene lost 7 bases, with 13 bases spanning the gap. Germline V gene sequence: CDR1 SNHLY, CDR2 FYNNEI. This CDR3 comprises 14 residues. CDR3 sequence (DNA): TGTGCCAGCAGTGAAGGCGGCAGGGGATTTGGCTACACCTTC. As protein: CASSEGGRGFGYTF.

The chain employs TRBV7-2 and TRBJ2-3, with TRBD2 identical over 7 bases. This CDR3 is built from 11 residues. The germline V gene has CDR1 SGHTA and CDR2 FQGNSA. After removal of 11 bases from V and 8 bases from J, the junction contained 7 bases not matched to a gene. Here the CDR3 DNA reads TGTGCCGTAAGCGGGATTCCTACGCAGTATTTT. It encodes CAVSGIPTQYF.

This chain connects TRBV3-1 (or the pseudogene TRBV3-2) to TRBJ2-1, with 10 bases matching TRBD2. This CDR3 contains 20 residues. The J segment lost 3 bases and the V segment lost 5 bases, leaving 19 bases of the junction unmatched. Germline V CDR1 and CDR2: LGHDT, YNNKEL (reference sequence). DNA of the CDR3: TGTGCCAGCAGCTCCCCAATTCGAAAAACGTCTAGCGGGAGCTACAATGAGCAGTTCTTC. The encoded protein is CASSSPIRKTSSGSYNEQFF.

The chain has TRBV30 and TRBJ2-7, with D unclear. The CDR3 contains 13 residues. Germline assignment: CDR1 GTSNPN and CDR2 SVGIG (reference sequence). V lost 0 bases and J lost 2, with 8 bases in between. CDR3 loop: CAWSVRVPYEQYF. The CDR3 region has the DNA TGTGCCTGGAGTGTACGTGTTCCCTACGAGCAGTACTTC.